These T cell receptor beta chains were read from a single sample in a study of blood T cells in healthy people across ages. TCRdb used MiXCR to reprocess the 5' RACE reads, holding one entry per CDR3 protein. Of some 710,000 distinct CDR3 sequences in the sample, around a fifth were seen once. Sequenced input: blood. The receptors stem from a man between 65 and 85 years old in good health. The CDR3 runs from the conserved cysteine through the conserved F or W. A D gene is named only where the DNA matches it firmly. For some rows the clone size is stated as once, few or many, or as a class when expanded; others skip it.

few	TRBD2	TRBV6-6	TRBJ2-5	CASNGLAGETQYF	TGTGCCAGCAATGGACTAGCGGGAGAGACCCAGTACTTC
-	-	TRBV12-3/TRBV12-4	TRBJ2-7	CASSLGTPYEQYF	TGTGCCAGCAGTTTGGGTACTCCCTACGAGCAGTACTTC
few	TRBD2	TRBV24-1	TRBJ2-5	CATSLTSGQQETQYF	TGTGCCACCAGCCTGACTAGCGGGCAACAAGAGACCCAGTACTTC
-	-	TRBV15	TRBJ1-6	CATSRFLSQGHSSSYNSPLHF	TGTGCCACCAGCAGATTTCTTTCACAAGGACACTCATCCTCCTATAATTCACCCCTCCACTTT
-	TRBD1	TRBV27	TRBJ1-5	CASSTLTGANQPQHF	TGTGCCAGCAGTACACTAACAGGGGCCAATCAGCCCCAGCATTTT
-	-	TRBV4-1	TRBJ1-2	CASSPQGGGGYTF	TGCGCCAGCAGCCCCCAAGGGGGAGGTGGCTACACCTTC
-	TRBD2	TRBV10-3	TRBJ2-5	CAVSLGLAVDTQYF	TGTGCCGTCAGTCTGGGACTAGCGGTGGATACCCAGTACTTC
-	TRBD2	TRBV12-3/TRBV12-4	TRBJ2-2	CASRDPGTMNTGELFF	TGTGCCAGCAGAGACCCCGGGACTATGAACACCGGGGAGCTGTTTTTT
-	-	TRBV7-9	TRBJ2-7	CASSLTLGLDYEQYF	TGTGCCAGCAGCTTAACGTTGGGGTTAGACTACGAGCAGTACTTC
-	TRBD1	TRBV7-9	TRBJ1-5	CASSPGTGLNQPQHF	TGTGCCAGCAGTCCCGGGACAGGGCTCAATCAGCCCCAGCATTTT
few	-	TRBV27	TRBJ1-2	CASSSSPNGYTF	TGTGCCAGCAGTTCCTCCCCCAATGGCTACACCTTC
few	TRBD1	TRBV20-1	TRBJ2-7	CSARRTGNYEQYF	TGCAGTGCTAGACGGACAGGGAACTACGAGCAGTACTTC
-	-	TRBV3-1	TRBJ1-2	CASSPLPGGNYGYTF	TGTGCCAGCAGCCCACTCCCTGGGGGGAACTATGGCTACACCTTC
-	TRBD2	TRBV4-3	TRBJ2-3	CASSQGEAGRGPDTQYF	TGCGCCAGCAGCCAAGGGGAAGCGGGAAGGGGCCCTGATACGCAGTATTTT
-	-	TRBV3-1	TRBJ1-4	CASSHFQTNEKLFF	TGTGCCAGCAGCCATTTTCAGACTAATGAAAAACTGTTTTTT
-	-	TRBV29-1	TRBJ2-1	CSAPRGGSYNEQFF	TGCAGCGCCCCTCGGGGAGGCTCCTACAATGAGCAGTTCTTC
few	TRBD1	TRBV5-6	TRBJ1-2	CASRTIDRVVDGYTF	TGTGCCAGCAGGACCATAGACAGGGTCGTAGATGGCTACACCTTC
few	-	TRBV4-3	TRBJ2-1	CASSQGDLPEYNEQFF	TGCGCCAGCAGCCAGGGGGACTTACCCGAATACAATGAGCAGTTCTTC
-	-	TRBV20-1	TRBJ1-1	CSAPLKGSNTEAFF	TGCAGTGCTCCCCTGAAGGGGTCCAACACTGAAGCTTTCTTT
few	-	TRBV20-1	TRBJ1-5	CSAGRSNQPQHF	TGCAGTGCTGGCAGGAGCAATCAGCCCCAGCATTTT
-	-	TRBV3-1	TRBJ2-3	CASSQNPGSTDTQYF	TGTGCCAGCAGCCAGAATCCGGGGTCCACAGATACGCAGTATTTT
-	TRBD1	TRBV20-1	TRBJ2-3	CSAEGEDRSTDTQYF	TGCAGTGCTGAGGGCGAGGACAGGTCTACAGATACGCAGTATTTT
-	-	TRBV5-5	TRBJ2-3	CASSRTGERAGTQYF	TGTGCCAGCAGCCGAACGGGAGAGAGGGCAGGTACGCAGTATTTT
-	TRBD1	TRBV5-5	TRBJ2-1	CASSLQGLGRNEQFF	TGTGCCAGCAGCTTACAGGGGTTGGGTAGGAATGAGCAGTTCTTC
-	-	TRBV29-1	TRBJ1-1	CSVVNLGKAFF	TGCAGCGTTGTCAATTTGGGGAAAGCTTTCTTT
few	-	TRBV20-1	TRBJ2-7	CSARLDTLSEQYF	TGCAGTGCTAGACTGGACACCCTGTCCGAGCAGTACTTC
few	TRBD1	TRBV6-2/TRBV6-3	TRBJ1-5	CASVDDRVDNQPQHF	TGTGCCAGCGTTGATGACAGGGTTGACAATCAGCCCCAGCATTTT
few	-	TRBV12-3/TRBV12-4	TRBJ2-5	CASSWDLQGGETQYF	TGTGCCAGCAGCTGGGATTTACAGGGAGGAGAGACCCAGTACTTC
-	-	TRBV6-1	TRBJ2-7	CASSSQIGEYF	TGTGCCAGCAGCTCCCAGATTGGGGAGTACTTC
-	-	TRBV6-5	TRBJ2-5	CASSDRATQETQYF	TGTGCCAGCAGTGACAGAGCAACCCAAGAGACCCAGTACTTC
-	-	TRBV20-1	TRBJ2-3	CSAPPLSTDTQYF	TGCAGTGCCCCACCACTTAGCACAGATACGCAGTATTTT
-	-	TRBV6-1	TRBJ1-2	CASIPDYYGYTF	TGTGCCAGCATCCCGGATTACTATGGCTACACCTTC
-	TRBD2	TRBV12-3/TRBV12-4	TRBJ2-3	CASSLGTGGPKYF	TGTGCCAGCAGTTTAGGGACGGGGGGGCCGAAGTATTTT
-	-	TRBV12-3/TRBV12-4	TRBJ1-2	CASSLSGGNGYTF	TGTGCCAGCAGTTTGTCTGGGGGCAATGGCTACACCTTC
-	TRBD2	TRBV3-1	TRBJ2-2	CASSQVVLREELNTGELFF	TGTGCCAGCAGCCAAGTGGTTTTGCGGGAGGAGTTGAACACCGGGGAGCTGTTTTTT
few	-	TRBV29-1	TRBJ2-4	CSATEIAKNIQYF	TGCAGCGCGACCGAAATAGCCAAAAACATTCAGTACTTC
few	-	TRBV7-2	TRBJ1-1	CASRLELGRSNTEAFF	TGTGCCAGCAGGTTGGAACTCGGACGATCGAACACTGAAGCTTTCTTT
-	TRBD1	TRBV19	TRBJ1-1	CASKSFDREHTEAFF	TGTGCCAGTAAGTCGTTTGACAGGGAGCACACTGAAGCTTTCTTT
-	TRBD2	TRBV19	TRBJ2-1	CASSIDGRALVEQFF	TGTGCCAGTAGTATCGACGGGAGGGCCTTAGTTGAGCAGTTCTTC
few	-	TRBV20-1	TRBJ2-5	CSAMVGETQYF	TGCAGTGCCATGGTAGGGGAGACCCAGTACTTC
-	-	TRBV20-1	TRBJ1-3	CSARASGDTIYF	TGCAGTGCTAGAGCGTCAGGGGACACCATATATTTT
-	-	TRBV2	TRBJ2-1	CASNSLRGQNEQLF	TGTGCCAGCAACAGCCTTAGAGGCCAGAATGAGCAGCTCTTC
few	TRBD1	TRBV10-3	TRBJ2-3	CAISERTGGRDTQYF	TGTGCCATCAGTGAGAGGACAGGGGGACGAGATACGCAGTATTTT
few	TRBD1	TRBV20-1	TRBJ2-3	CSARDRDRVPDTQYF	TGCAGTGCGCGGGACCGGGACAGGGTCCCAGATACGCAGTATTTT
once	-	TRBV29-1	TRBJ1-1	CSVGASGVRAEAFF	TGCAGCGTGGGCGCTTCGGGGGTCAGGGCTGAGGCTTTCTTT